The present T cell receptor (beta chain) was sequenced within a study of cytomegalovirus exposure and HLA in healthy donors. Whole-study findings and limits: Some TCR beta chains (164 of them) were listed as cytomegalovirus-associated. Reports described diagnosis of cytomegalovirus status by the classifier as highly specific and sensitive.

To note about this clone: No antigen is known for it.

This table comes from immunoSEQ multiplex PCR, and its TCRdb copy is limited to in-frame clones, with some not included. Of more than 140,000 clones in the sample, about 89% were seen once. This CDR3 has 15 residues. The V segment lost 6 bases and the J segment 6 bases; nucleotides outside the gene matches: 12. Germline V gene lookup returns CDR1 SGHRS and CDR2 YFSETQ. The sequencing sample was made of PBMCs. This TCR came from a woman under 30 in good health and CMV-seropositive. The chain joins TRBV5-1 to TRBJ2-5, with 9 bases aligning to TRBD1. CDR3 bases: TGCGCCAGCAACAACCGGGACAGGGCTTTACAGACCCAGTACTTC. This encodes CASNNRDRALQTQYF.